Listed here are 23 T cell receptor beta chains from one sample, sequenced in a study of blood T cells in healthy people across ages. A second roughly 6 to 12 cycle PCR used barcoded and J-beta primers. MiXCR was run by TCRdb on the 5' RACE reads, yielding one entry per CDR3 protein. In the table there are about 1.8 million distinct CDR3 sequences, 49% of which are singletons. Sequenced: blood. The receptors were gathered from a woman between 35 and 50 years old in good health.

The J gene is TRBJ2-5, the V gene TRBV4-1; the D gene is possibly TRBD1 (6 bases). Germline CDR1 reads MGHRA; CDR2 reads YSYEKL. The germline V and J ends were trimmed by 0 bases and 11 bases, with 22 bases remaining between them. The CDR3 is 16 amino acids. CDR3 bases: TGCGCCAGCAGCCAAGACGGAGGACAGTTTACCTGGAAGCAGTACTTC. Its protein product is CASSQDGGQFTWKQYF.

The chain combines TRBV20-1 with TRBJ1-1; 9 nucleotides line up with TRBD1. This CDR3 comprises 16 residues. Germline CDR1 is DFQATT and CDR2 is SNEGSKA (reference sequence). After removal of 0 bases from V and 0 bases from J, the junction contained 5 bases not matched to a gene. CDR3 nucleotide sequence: TGCAGTGCTAGAGAAGGGGGACAGGGAATGAACACTGAAGCTTTCTTT. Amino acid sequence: CSAREGGQGMNTEAFF.

The CDR3, as DNA: TGTGCCAGCAGCGTAGGCACTATCGGGGAGACCCAGTACTTC. Residues: CASSVGTIGETQYF. The chain has TRBV9 and TRBJ2-5; D ambiguous. Between the trimmed V and J ends, which lost 0 bases and 5 bases, there was a span of 11 bases. Germline V gives CDR1 SGDLS, CDR2 YYNGEE. This CDR3 comprises 14 residues.

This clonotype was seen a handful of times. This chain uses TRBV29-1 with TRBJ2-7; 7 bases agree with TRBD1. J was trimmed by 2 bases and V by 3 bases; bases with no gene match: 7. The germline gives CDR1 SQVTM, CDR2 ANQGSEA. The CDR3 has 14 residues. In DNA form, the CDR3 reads TGCAGCGTTGAGGGACGACAGGGAACCTACGAGCAGTACTTC. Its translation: CSVEGRQGTYEQYF.

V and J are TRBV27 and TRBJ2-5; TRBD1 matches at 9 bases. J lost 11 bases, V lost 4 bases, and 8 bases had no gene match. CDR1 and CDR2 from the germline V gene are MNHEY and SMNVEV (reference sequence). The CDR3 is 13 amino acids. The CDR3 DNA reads TGTGCCAGCAGTTCCTCCTGGACAGGGGAGCAGTACTTC. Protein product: CASSSSWTGEQYF.

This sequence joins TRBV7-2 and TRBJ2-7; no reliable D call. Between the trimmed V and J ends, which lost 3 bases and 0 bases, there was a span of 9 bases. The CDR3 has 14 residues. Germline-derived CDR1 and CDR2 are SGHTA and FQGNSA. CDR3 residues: CASSLGMSSYEQYF. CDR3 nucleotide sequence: TGTGCCAGCAGCTTGGGTATGAGCTCCTACGAGCAGTACTTC.

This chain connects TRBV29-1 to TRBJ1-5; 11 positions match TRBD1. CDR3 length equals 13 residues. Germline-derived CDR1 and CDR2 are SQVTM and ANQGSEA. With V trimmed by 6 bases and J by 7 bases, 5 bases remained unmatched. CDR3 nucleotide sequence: TGCAGCGTCGACGGGACAGGGGGACAGCCCCAGCATTTT. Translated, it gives CSVDGTGGQPQHF.

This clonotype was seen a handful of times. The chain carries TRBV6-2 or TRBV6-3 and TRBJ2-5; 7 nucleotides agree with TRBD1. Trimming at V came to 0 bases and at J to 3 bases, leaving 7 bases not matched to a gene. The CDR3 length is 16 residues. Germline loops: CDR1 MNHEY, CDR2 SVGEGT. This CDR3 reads CASSYSYAGTEETQYF. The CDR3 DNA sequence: TGTGCCAGCAGTTACTCTTATGCCGGGACAGAAGAGACCCAGTACTTC.

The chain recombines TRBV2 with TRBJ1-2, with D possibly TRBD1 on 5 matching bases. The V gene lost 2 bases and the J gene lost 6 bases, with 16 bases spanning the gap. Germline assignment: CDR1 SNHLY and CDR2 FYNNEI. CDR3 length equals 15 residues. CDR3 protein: CASSEKRGAPDGYTF. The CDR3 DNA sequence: TGTGCCAGCAGTGAAAAACGCGGGGCGCCGGATGGCTACACCTTC.

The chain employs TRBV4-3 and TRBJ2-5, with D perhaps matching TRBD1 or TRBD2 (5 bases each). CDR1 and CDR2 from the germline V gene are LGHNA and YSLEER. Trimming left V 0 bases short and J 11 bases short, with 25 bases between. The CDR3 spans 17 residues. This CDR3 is CASSQDPGAGSNNEQYF. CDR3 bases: TGCGCCAGCAGCCAAGATCCCGGGGCAGGGAGCAACAATGAGCAGTACTTC.

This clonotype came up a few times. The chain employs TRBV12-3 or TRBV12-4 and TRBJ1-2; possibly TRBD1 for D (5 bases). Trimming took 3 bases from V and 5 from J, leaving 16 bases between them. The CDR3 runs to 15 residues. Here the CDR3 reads CASSFSNGAGYGYTF. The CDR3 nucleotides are TGTGCCAGCAGTTTCAGTAACGGGGCAGGGTATGGCTACACCTTC.

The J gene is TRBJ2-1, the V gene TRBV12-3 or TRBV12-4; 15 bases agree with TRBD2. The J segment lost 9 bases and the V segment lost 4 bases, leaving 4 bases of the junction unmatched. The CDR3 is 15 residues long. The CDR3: CASSWGTSGGSEQFF. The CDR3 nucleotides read TGTGCCAGCAGTTGGGGGACTAGCGGGGGGAGTGAGCAGTTCTTC.

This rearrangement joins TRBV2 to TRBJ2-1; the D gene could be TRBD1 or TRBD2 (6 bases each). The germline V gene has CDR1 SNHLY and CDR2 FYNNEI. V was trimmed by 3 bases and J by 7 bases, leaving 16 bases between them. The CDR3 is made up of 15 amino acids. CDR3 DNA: TGTGCCAGCAGTGAGAACCGGGGGCTCGGGAATGAGCAGTTCTTC. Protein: CASSENRGLGNEQFF.

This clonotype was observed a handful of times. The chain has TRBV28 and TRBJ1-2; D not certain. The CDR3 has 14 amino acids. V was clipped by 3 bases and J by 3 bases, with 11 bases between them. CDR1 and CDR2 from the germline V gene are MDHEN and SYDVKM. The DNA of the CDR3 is TGTGCCAGCAGTTTCGTGTATTCCGACTATGGCTACACCTTC. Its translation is CASSFVYSDYGYTF.

The CDR3 loop is CASSPGTELIYEQYF. The CDR3 DNA reads TGTGCCAGCAGTCCGGGGACAGAATTAATCTACGAGCAGTACTTC. This chain connects TRBV28 to TRBJ2-7; TRBD1 matches 7 bases. V shed 5 bases, J shed 3 bases, and the junction held 10 bases outside the gene matches. Germline-derived CDR1 and CDR2 are MDHEN and SYDVKM. The length of the CDR3 is 15 residues. The variable domain in full, with the rest retrieved from reference TRBV28 and TRBJ2-7, is DVKVTQSSRYLVKRTGEKVFLECVQDMDHENMFWYRQDPGLGLRLIYFSYDVKMKEKGDIPEGYSVSREKKERFSLILESASTNQTSMYLCASSPGTELIYEQYFGPGTRLTVT.

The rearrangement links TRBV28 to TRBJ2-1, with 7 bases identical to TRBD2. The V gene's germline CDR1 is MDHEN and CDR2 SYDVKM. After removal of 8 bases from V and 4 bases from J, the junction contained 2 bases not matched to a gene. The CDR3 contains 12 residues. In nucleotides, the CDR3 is TGTGCCAGCCGGGGGGAGTACAATGAGCAGTTCTTC. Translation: CASRGEYNEQFF.

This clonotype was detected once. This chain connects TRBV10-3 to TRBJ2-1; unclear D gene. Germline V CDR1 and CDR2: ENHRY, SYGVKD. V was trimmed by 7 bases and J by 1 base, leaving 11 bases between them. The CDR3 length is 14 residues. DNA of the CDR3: TGTGCCATCACGGACCAAATTTCCTACAATGAGCAGTTCTTC. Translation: CAITDQISYNEQFF.

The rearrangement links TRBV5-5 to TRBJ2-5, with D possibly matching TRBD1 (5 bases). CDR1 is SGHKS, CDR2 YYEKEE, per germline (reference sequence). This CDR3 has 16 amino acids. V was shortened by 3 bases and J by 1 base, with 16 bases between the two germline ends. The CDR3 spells CASSSRQKFVQETQYF. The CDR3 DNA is TGTGCCAGCAGCTCCCGACAGAAATTCGTCCAAGAGACCCAGTACTTC.

CDR3 sequence reads: CSANRGNTEAFF. The CDR3 nucleotides read TGCAGTGCTAACAGGGGGAACACTGAAGCTTTCTTT. V gene TRBV20-1 combines with J gene TRBJ1-1, with 7 bases identical to TRBD1. Trimming took 4 bases from V and 1 from J; bases not matched to a gene: 0. The CDR3 spans 12 residues. Per the germline V gene, CDR1 is DFQATT and CDR2 is SNEGSKA (reference sequence).

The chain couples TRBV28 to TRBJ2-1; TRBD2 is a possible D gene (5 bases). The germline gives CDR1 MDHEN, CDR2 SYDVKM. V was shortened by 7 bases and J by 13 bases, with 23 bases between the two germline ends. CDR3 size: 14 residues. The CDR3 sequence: CASTTGIEGETQFF. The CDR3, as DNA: TGTGCCAGCACCACGGGGATTGAGGGAGAGACCCAGTTCTTC.

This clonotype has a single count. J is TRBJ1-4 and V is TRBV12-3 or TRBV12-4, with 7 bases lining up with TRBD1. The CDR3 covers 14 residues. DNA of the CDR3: TGTGCTACCAGGGGGGCGGGGGGCAATGAAAAACTGTTTTTT. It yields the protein CATRGAGGNEKLFF.

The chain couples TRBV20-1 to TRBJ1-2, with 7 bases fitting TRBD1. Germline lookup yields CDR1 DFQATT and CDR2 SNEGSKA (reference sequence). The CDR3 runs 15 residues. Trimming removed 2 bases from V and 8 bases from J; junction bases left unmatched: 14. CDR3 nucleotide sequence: TGCAGTGCTAGACCGCAGACAGGGACCGGGAGCGGCTACACCTTC. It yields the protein CSARPQTGTGSGYTF.

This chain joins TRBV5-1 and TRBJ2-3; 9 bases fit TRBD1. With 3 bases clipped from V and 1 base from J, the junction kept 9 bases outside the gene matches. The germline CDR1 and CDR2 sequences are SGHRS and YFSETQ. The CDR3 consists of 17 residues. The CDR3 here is CASSSYSTGGRTDTQYF. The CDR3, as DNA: TGCGCCAGCAGCTCCTACTCCACAGGGGGCCGCACAGATACGCAGTATTTT.